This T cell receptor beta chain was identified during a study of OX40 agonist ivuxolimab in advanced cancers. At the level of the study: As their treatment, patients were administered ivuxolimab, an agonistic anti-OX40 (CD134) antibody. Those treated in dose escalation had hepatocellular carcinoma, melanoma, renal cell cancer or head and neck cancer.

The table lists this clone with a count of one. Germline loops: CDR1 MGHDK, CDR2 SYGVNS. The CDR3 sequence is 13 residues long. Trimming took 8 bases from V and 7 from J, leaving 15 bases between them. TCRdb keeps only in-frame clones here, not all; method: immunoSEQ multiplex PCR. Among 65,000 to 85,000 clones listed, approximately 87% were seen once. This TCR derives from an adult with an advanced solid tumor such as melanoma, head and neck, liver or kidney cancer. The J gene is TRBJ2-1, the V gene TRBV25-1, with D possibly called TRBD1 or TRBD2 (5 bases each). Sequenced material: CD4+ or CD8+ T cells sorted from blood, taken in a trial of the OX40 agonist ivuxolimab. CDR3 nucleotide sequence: TGTGCCAGCCTGAGGGGAGCGGAGAATGAGCAGTTCTTC. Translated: CASLRGAENEQFF.